This T cell receptor (beta chain) comes out of a study of cytomegalovirus exposure and HLA in healthy donors. General study findings and limits: It was approximately 150 TCR beta chains that were listed as cytomegalovirus-associated.

Germline assignment: CDR1 SGHVS and CDR2 FNYEAQ. V was pared by 5 bases and J by 2 bases, with 17 bases between. The CDR3 sequence is 16 residues long. The PCR ran on 60 Vbeta and 13 Jbeta primers. Only in-frame clones appear in the TCRdb table, and some are missing; sequencing was by immunoSEQ multiplex PCR. Here the sample spans approximately 190,000 clones, around 87% being singletons. This clone was observed a single time. Its antigen is currently unknown. The origin of this receptor is a boy under 10 years old in good health and CMV-seronegative. Sequenced: PBMCs. The chain uses TRBV7-6 and TRBJ2-3; a weak D match, TRBD2 (5 bases). CDR3: CASSPEVGRITDTQYF. DNA of the CDR3: TGTGCCAGCAGCCCGGAGGTAGGACGGATCACAGATACGCAGTATTTT. The complete variable domain, with remaining parts taken from reference TRBV7-6 and TRBJ2-3, reads GAGVSQSPRYKVTKRGQDVALRCDPISGHVSLYWYRQALGQGPEFLTYFNYEAQQDKSGLPNDRFSAERPEGSISTLTIQRTEQRDSAMYRCASSPEVGRITDTQYFGPGTRLTVL.